This T cell receptor beta chain comes out of a study of blood T cell repertoires in COVID-19. Overall study context: The United States, Italy and Spain provided the acute and convalescent COVID-19 samples. T cells, B-cell-depleted T cells, or PBMCs provided the cDNA or gDNA that served as material.

In the authors' workflow: Scientists estimated how many nucleated cells there were by amplifying reference gene primers. Produced via immunoSEQ multiplex PCR; TCRdb's table is partial and in-frame only. Clone size and V and J calls were adopted from that table, with D and trimming inferred from the DNA. The repertoire includes about 240,000 clones, more than 75% of them detected once, and under 9% sits in the top ten. The J segment lost 9 bases and the V segment lost 3 bases, leaving 6 bases of the junction unmatched. This CDR3 spans 15 amino acids. Germline CDR1 reads SEHNR; CDR2 reads FQNEAQ (reference sequence).

The origin of this receptor is a woman aged 70 to 79 with active or convalescent COVID-19. Sequenced: peripheral blood. This chain links TRBV7-9 with TRBJ2-1; 12 positions agree with TRBD2. The CDR3 loop is CASSFLAGGPIEQFF. The CDR3 DNA sequence: TGTGCCAGCAGCTTCCTAGCGGGGGGGCCGATTGAGCAGTTCTTC.